Below are 8 T cell receptor beta chains sequenced from a single sample in a study of shared clonotypes between healthy human individuals. The assay was immunoSEQ multiplex PCR, and TCRdb's table has in-frame clones only and misses some. This table holds fewer than 550,000 clones, 60% to 80% found once. Sample: PBMCs. These receptors were collected from a woman between 35 and 50 years old in good health. Some clones in this sample may be carry-over from other donors' samples.

The chain employs TRBV2 and TRBJ2-5, with a possible D match to TRBD2 (6 bases). There are 14 residues in the CDR3. V was pared by 1 base and J by 9 bases, with 15 bases between. CDR1 and CDR2 from the germline V gene are SNHLY and FYNNEI. The DNA for the CDR3 is TGTGCCAGCAGTGAAGGTGGCGGGAATGGGGCCCAGTACTTC. Translated: CASSEGGGNGAQYF.

The chain joins TRBV4-1 to TRBJ1-1; D ambiguous. The CDR3 totals 13 residues. V was trimmed by 1 base and J by 7 bases, leaving 10 bases between them. Germline V gives CDR1 MGHRA, CDR2 YSYEKL. The CDR3 sequence is CASSQGFLNEAFF. The CDR3 DNA is TGCGCCAGCAGCCAAGGGTTCTTAAATGAAGCTTTCTTT.

This clone was recorded a few times. The chain combines TRBV10-3 with TRBJ1-2, with D possibly matching TRBD1 (5 bases). The CDR3 spans 13 residues. V lost 3 bases to trimming and J lost 4 bases, with 9 bases between them. The germline CDR1 and CDR2 sequences are ENHRY and SYGVKD. The CDR3 spells CAISDFGGYGYTF. CDR3 in DNA: TGTGCCATCAGTGATTTTGGGGGCTATGGCTACACCTTC.

V and J are TRBV6-5 and TRBJ1-2; 11 bases agree with TRBD1. After removal of 5 bases from V and 3 bases from J, the junction contained 5 bases not matched to a gene. The CDR3 has 15 amino acids. In germline, CDR1 is MNHEY, CDR2 SVGAGI. Here the CDR3 reads CASSGPGQGDYGYTF. The CDR3, as DNA: TGTGCCAGCAGTGGACCGGGACAGGGGGACTATGGCTACACCTTC.

Regarding this clone: Distinct nucleotide sequences in the sample also encode this CDR3. The V call is TRBV30, the J call TRBJ2-2; D tentatively fits TRBD1 or TRBD2 (6 bases each). Germline CDR1 GTSNPN, CDR2 SVGIG (reference sequence). V shed 3 bases and J shed 5 bases, with 13 bases lying between them. This CDR3 has 14 residues. Here the CDR3 reads CAWRRGARTGELFF. DNA of the CDR3: TGTGCCTGGAGGAGGGGGGCGCGAACCGGGGAGCTGTTTTTT.

This clone was seen only a few times. The V gene is TRBV18, the J gene TRBJ2-7; 9 nucleotides agree with TRBD2. CDR3 length equals 15 residues. Germline trimming cut 5 bases from V and 0 bases from J; bases unmatched to any gene: 5. Germline CDR1 KGHSH, CDR2 LQKENI. The CDR3 protein is CASSSLSGSSYEQYF. The CDR3, as DNA: TGTGCCAGCTCATCCCTTAGCGGGAGCTCCTACGAGCAGTACTTC.

V and J are TRBV20-1 and TRBJ2-1; D is undetermined. V was trimmed by 1 base and J by 8 bases, leaving 6 bases between them. Per the germline V gene, CDR1 is DFQATT and CDR2 is SNEGSKA (reference sequence). The CDR3 has 11 amino acids. The CDR3 DNA reads TGCAGTGCTAGAGCCCCCCATGAGCAGTTCTTC. Amino acids: CSARAPHEQFF.

With respect to this clone: A read error may account for a junction end that differs from germline. Within the sample, other DNA sequences also encode this same CDR3. The chain has TRBV19 and TRBJ1-2, with D hard to call. This CDR3 is built from 14 residues. Germline lookup yields CDR1 LNHDA and CDR2 SQIVND (reference sequence). The CDR3 bases are TGTGCCAGTAGTGGGCTGGCCCGCTCCTATGGCTACACATTC. Translated: CASSGLARSYGYTF. Full variable domain (remainder filled in from reference TRBV19 and TRBJ1-2): DGGITQSPKYLFRKEGQNVTLSCEQNLNHDAMYWYRQDPGQGLRLIYYSQIVNDFQKGDIAEGYSVSREKKESFPLTVTSAQKNPTAFYLCASSGLARSYGYTFGSGTRLTVV.